The 2 T cell receptor beta chains reported below all come from one sample, sequenced in a study of T cells in Graves' hyperthyroidism and ophthalmopathy. Using RNA transcripts as the source, TCR beta CDR3 regions were amplified. Carried out on the TCR CDR3, a first-round RT-PCR used the HTBI primer set. One entry per CDR3 protein results from TCRdb running MiXCR on the multiplex PCR reads. The table has over 700,000 distinct CDR3 sequences, over 15% seen once. Source material: blood. The receptors derive from a woman aged 50 to 60 with Graves' hyperthyroidism that later progressed to Graves' ophthalmopathy.

The J gene is TRBJ1-2, the V gene TRBV2, with 12 bases matching TRBD1. The CDR3 has 17 amino acids. Germline V gives CDR1 SNHLY, CDR2 FYNNEI. V gave up 4 bases and J gave up 3 bases; unmatched junction bases: 9. The CDR3 reads CASSGRDRGLYHYGYTF. The CDR3 region has the DNA TGTGCCAGCAGTGGAAGGGACAGGGGGCTTTATCACTATGGCTACACCTTC.

This clonotype occurred a few times. The V and J genes are TRBV5-8 and TRBJ2-5; D could derive from TRBD1 or TRBD2 (5 bases each). The CDR3 contains 14 residues. Germline V CDR1 and CDR2: SGHTS, YDEGEE. Trimming pared 4 bases from V and 5 bases from J, leaving 15 bases between. The CDR3 spells CASSPMAGSETQYF. The CDR3, as DNA: TGTGCCAGCAGCCCCATGGCAGGGAGCGAGACCCAGTACTTC.